This is a list of T cell receptor beta chains from one sample in a study of tissue T cells after allogeneic stem cell transplantation. The method was immunoSEQ multiplex PCR; TCRdb's version includes in-frame clones alone and lacks a portion of them. Here the sample spans 770 or so clones, under 55% being singletons. The input for sequencing was blood, taken at autopsy. These receptors all stem from a female patient aged 40-69 years with steroid-refractory graft-versus-host disease after an allogeneic stem cell transplant. Some T cells may arise from the graft donor. The CDR3 runs from the conserved cysteine through the conserved F or W. D genes are given only for firm matches. Only part of the rows carry a size: once, few, many, or a class if the clone is expanded.

d_call,cdr3_length,j_call,v_call,clone_size,cdr3_nt,cdr3_aa
-,14,TRBJ2-2,TRBV4-1,few,TGCGCCAGCAGCCAAGTTGGCAGCACCGGGGAGCTGTTTTTT,CASSQVGSTGELFF
-,15,TRBJ2-6,TRBV28,-,TGTGCCAGCACCCCGGGGTCCTCTGGGGCCAACGTCCTGACTTTC,CASTPGSSGANVLTF
-,15,TRBJ2-3,TRBV14,-,TGTGCCAGCAGCCAGGGGGCAGGGGCTGGAGATACGCAGTATTTT,CASSQGAGAGDTQYF
-,13,TRBJ2-3,TRBV5-1,few,TGCGCCAGCAGCTTGTTCGCGCCAGATACGCAGTATTTT,CASSLFAPDTQYF
TRBD1,15,TRBJ1-2,TRBV19,large,TGTGCCAGTAGTATAGGACAGGGGGCAAGGGGTGGCTACACCTTC,CASSIGQGARGGYTF
TRBD2,15,TRBJ2-7,TRBV11-2,-,TGTGCCAGCAGCCGACCTAGCGGGAGGGCGGGGGAGCAGTACTTC,CASSRPSGRAGEQYF
TRBD2,20,TRBJ2-6,TRBV15,-,TGTGCCACCAGCAGGAGGACTAGCGGGAGGGCCGGCTCTGGGGCCAACGTCCTGACTTTC,CATSRRTSGRAGSGANVLTF
-,14,TRBJ2-7,TRBV9,-,TGTGCCAGCAGCACCGCGGGTTACTCCTACGAGCAGTACTTC,CASSTAGYSYEQYF
-,15,TRBJ2-3,TRBV5-4,-,TGTGCCAGCAGCTTAGGGGGGTGGGGCACAGATACGCAGTATTTT,CASSLGGWGTDTQYF
TRBD2,15,TRBJ2-1,TRBV5-1,-,TGCGCCAGCAGCCTTAAAGCGGGAGTTTCCAATGAGCAGTTCTTC,CASSLKAGVSNEQFF
-,13,TRBJ2-4,TRBV9,few,TGTGCCAGCAGCCCAGGAGGAAAAAACATTCAGTACTTC,CASSPGGKNIQYF
-,15,TRBJ2-7,TRBV7-2,-,TGTGCCAGCAGCTTAGCGGTCAGGGCCTCCTACGAGCAGTACTTC,CASSLAVRASYEQYF
-,13,TRBJ2-2,TRBV6-5,-,TGTGCCAGCAGTTACGGGGGCGGCGGGGAGCTGTTTTTT,CASSYGGGGELFF
-,14,TRBJ1-2,TRBV4-2,-,TGTGCCAGCAGCCAAGCGACAGAAAACTATGGCTACACCTTC,CASSQATENYGYTF
-,16,TRBJ2-6,TRBV10-3,-,TGTGCCATCAGTGAGTCGGCAGGAACTGGGGCCAACGTCCTGACTTTC,CAISESAGTGANVLTF
-,15,TRBJ2-4,TRBV13,once,TGTGCCAGCAGCTTCCGACTGGTAGCCAAAAACATTCAGTACTTC,CASSFRLVAKNIQYF
-,16,TRBJ2-7,TRBV5-1,-,TGCGCCAGCAGCTCTTCCCCGTGGGGAGACTCCTACGAGCAGTACTTC,CASSSSPWGDSYEQYF
TRBD2,18,TRBJ2-3,TRBV24-1,-,TGTGCCACCAGTGGCCCGGGACTAGCGGGAGTTATCACCGATACGCAGTATTTT,CATSGPGLAGVITDTQYF
-,14,TRBJ1-6,TRBV6-2/TRBV6-3,-,TGTGCCAGCAGTTACAGGCAGGGGCGGTCACCCCTCCACTTT,CASSYRQGRSPLHF
-,13,TRBJ2-1,TRBV5-6,once,TGTGCCAGCAGTATGGGGGGATCAGGTGAGCAGTTCTTC,CASSMGGSGEQFF
-,15,TRBJ2-1,TRBV2,few,TGTGCCAGCCTGAGGGCTAGCCACTCCTACAATGAGCAGTTCTTC,CASLRASHSYNEQFF
-,13,TRBJ1-6,TRBV19,few,TGTGCCAGTAGGTCGGGGGGCGGTTCACCCCTCCACTTT,CASRSGGGSPLHF
-,15,TRBJ2-3,TRBV3-1/TRBV3-2,once,TGTGCCAGCAGCCGGGGGGGGCTGAGCACAGATACGCAGTATTTT,CASSRGGLSTDTQYF
TRBD2,11,TRBJ2-4,TRBV20-1,large,TGCAGTGCTAGAGATAAGCGGGGGCAGTACTTC,CSARDKRGQYF
-,13,TRBJ2-2,TRBV5-6,-,TGTGCCAGCAGCTTGGCAGCCACCGGGGAGCTGTTTTTT,CASSLAATGELFF
-,15,TRBJ1-2,TRBV4-2,-,TGTGCCAGCAGCCAGTCAGGGGCGACGAACTATGGCTACACCTTC,CASSQSGATNYGYTF
-,11,TRBJ2-5,TRBV25-1,large,TGTGCCAGCAGTGAATGGGAGACCCAGTACTTC,CASSEWETQYF
-,14,TRBJ2-5,TRBV7-3,large,TGTGCCAGCAGCTTGGCGGGGAGACGGGAGACCCAGTACTTC,CASSLAGRRETQYF
-,14,TRBJ1-1,TRBV3-1/TRBV3-2,-,TGTGCCAGCAGCCAAGGGGGCGTCATCACTGAAGCTTTCTTT,CASSQGGVITEAFF
-,13,TRBJ2-5,TRBV27,-,TGTGCCAGCAGTTTTCGGCAGAAGGAGACCCAGTACTTC,CASSFRQKETQYF
-,13,TRBJ1-4,TRBV30,-,TGTGCCTGGAGCCGGGACACTGGGGAAAAACTGTTTTTT,CAWSRDTGEKLFF
-,16,TRBJ2-1,TRBV24-1,once,TGTGCCACCAGCGCCCCTAGCGCTAGCTCCTACAATGAGCAGTTCTTC,CATSAPSASSYNEQFF
-,12,TRBJ2-5,TRBV7-2,hyperexpanded,TGTGCCAGCAGCTCCCTAAGGGGGGCCCAGTACTTC,CASSSLRGAQYF
-,14,TRBJ1-4,TRBV18,-,TGTGCCAGCTCACCAGGCAGATCTAATGAAAAACTGTTTTTT,CASSPGRSNEKLFF
-,14,TRBJ1-2,TRBV29-1,-,TGCAGCGTTCTCAAGGCAGGTACTAACTATGGCTACACCTTC,CSVLKAGTNYGYTF
TRBD1,14,TRBJ2-4,TRBV19,-,TGTGCCAGTAGCTGGGACAGTAGGGAAAACATTCAGTACTTC,CASSWDSRENIQYF
-,15,TRBJ1-4,TRBV7-8,few,TGTGCCAGCAGCTCCCCAACAGGGCGTAGTGAAAAACTGTTTTTT,CASSSPTGRSEKLFF
TRBD1,15,TRBJ2-5,TRBV5-1,few,TGCGCCAGCAGCTTGGGGGACAGGGGCGCAGAGACCCAGTACTTC,CASSLGDRGAETQYF
-,13,TRBJ1-1,TRBV6-5,-,TGTGCCAGCAGTTACAGCGGGAGGACTGAAGCTTTCTTT,CASSYSGRTEAFF
-,15,TRBJ1-6,TRBV30,-,TGTGCCTGGAGTGTTCTGAGCTCCTATAATTCACCCCTCCACTTT,CAWSVLSSYNSPLHF
TRBD1,16,TRBJ1-1,TRBV6-6,large,TGTGCCAGCAGCCGGGACAGGGGTCTTCTGAACACTGAAGCTTTCTTT,CASSRDRGLLNTEAFF